The count of the clone carrying this TCR beta chain is one. Germline loops: CDR1 MGHRA, CDR2 YSYEKL. V trimming: 3 bases; J trimming: 6 bases; junction bases outside the gene matches: 3. The CDR3 length is 13 residues. These data are taken from a study of blood T cell repertoires in COVID-19. Using immunoSEQ multiplex PCR, the repertoire was profiled, and TCRdb retains in-frame clones only, with some absent. The profile covers 73,000 or so clones, with 70% to 90% appearing a single time and over 7.5% taken by the ten largest. The sample was peripheral blood. The clonotype comes from a man aged 30-40 years with acute or convalescent COVID-19. This rearrangement joins TRBV4-1 to TRBJ2-3, with TRBD2 matching 7 bases. The CDR3 loop reads CASSQAGADTQYF. The CDR3 coding sequence is TGCGCCAGCAGCCAGGCGGGAGCGGATACGCAGTATTTT.